This entry lists 3 T cell receptor beta chains sequenced from one sample in a study of blood T cell repertoires in COVID-19. Measured with immunoSEQ multiplex PCR; TCRdb has only the in-frame clones, and not every one. The sample yields roughly 500,000 clones, 85% to 90% seen once. The sample taken for sequencing was PBMCs or T cells enriched from blood (not recorded which). The origin of the receptors is a woman in her thirties or forties who had recovered from COVID-19.

The rearrangement uses TRBV5-6 and TRBJ1-2; perhaps TRBD1 as D (6 bases). Trimming shortened V by 7 bases and J by 1 base, and 11 bases separated the two germline ends. From germline, CDR1 is SGHDT and CDR2 YYEEEE. CDR3 size: 13 residues. The CDR3 protein is CASLRDNNYGYTF. DNA of the CDR3: TGTGCCAGCCTAAGGGACAATAACTATGGCTACACCTTC. The complete variable domain, with remaining parts taken from reference TRBV5-6 and TRBJ1-2, reads DAGVTQSPTHLIKTRGQQVTLRCSPKSGHDTVSWYQQALGQGPQFIFQYYEEEERQRGNFPDRFSGHQFPNYSSELNVNALLLGDSALYLCASLRDNNYGYTFGSGTRLTVV.

Written as DNA, the CDR3 is TGTGCCAGCCGACCGCGACTAGCGGGAGAGGAGACCCAGTACTTC. It yields the protein CASRPRLAGEETQYF. This chain uses TRBV7-2 with TRBJ2-5, with 12 nucleotides matching TRBD2. Germline values: CDR1 SGHTA, CDR2 FQGNSA. Trimming took 8 bases from V and 5 from J; bases not matched to a gene: 9. This CDR3 contains 15 residues. Variable domain in full (rest from reference TRBV7-2 and TRBJ2-5): GAGVSQSPSNKVTEKGKDVELRCDPISGHTALYWYRQSLGQGLEFLIYFQGNSAPDKSGLPSDRFSAERTGGSVSTLTIQRTQQEDSAVYLCASRPRLAGEETQYFGPGTRLLVL.

As for this clone: An end of the junction differs from the germline gene, which may be a read error. The chain couples TRBV7-7 to TRBJ2-3; TRBD2 matches at 7 bases. The germline CDR1 and CDR2 sequences are SSHAT and FNYEAQ (reference sequence). The CDR3 is 15 residues long. In DNA form, the CDR3 reads TGTGCTAGCAGCTTAGAGGCGGGGGGCACAGATACGCAGTATTTT. This encodes CASSLEAGGTDTQYF.